These 10 T cell receptor beta chains were sequenced from one sample in a study of blood T cell repertoires in COVID-19. Produced via immunoSEQ multiplex PCR; TCRdb's table is partial and in-frame only. Among approximately 35,000 clones listed, around 84% were seen once. Source material: peripheral blood. The receptors stem from a human donor in a cohort sampled during active COVID-19.

A single count supports this clone. The junction shows a germline mismatch at one end, possibly a read error. The V and J genes are TRBV7-7 and TRBJ2-5; maybe TRBD1 (5 bases). CDR3 length: 15 residues. Germline CDR1 and CDR2: SSHAT and FNYEAQ (reference sequence). In nucleotides, the CDR3 is TGTGCTAGCAGTTTAGGCTCTGGCAGGGCTGAGACCCAGTACTTC. Amino acid sequence: CASSLGSGRAETQYF. The complete variable domain, with remaining parts taken from reference TRBV7-7 and TRBJ2-5, reads GAGVSQSPRYKVTKRGQDVTLRCDPISSHATLYWYQQALGQGPEFLTYFNYEAQPDKSGLPSDRFSAERPEGSISTLTIQRTEQRDSAMYRCASSLGSGRAETQYFGPGTRLLVL.

This chain links TRBV5-5 with TRBJ2-7, with D perhaps matching TRBD1 (6 bases). The CDR3 consists of 13 residues. The V end lost 0 bases, the J end lost 6 bases, and 10 bases lay between the germline ends. Germline values: CDR1 SGHKS, CDR2 YYEKEE (reference sequence). CDR3 DNA: TGTGCCAGCAGCTTGGGACAGGTCCTCGAGCAGTACTTC. Its translation is CASSLGQVLEQYF.

The V and J genes are TRBV4-2 and TRBJ2-3; D possibly corresponds to TRBD1 (5 bases). V lost 6 bases, J lost 2 bases, and 15 bases lay in between. The CDR3 runs to 15 residues. CDR1 LGHNA and CDR2 YNFKEQ come from the germline V gene. Here the CDR3 reads CASSQRGLATDTQYF. The CDR3 DNA sequence: TGTGCCAGCAGTCAAAGGGGCCTGGCCACAGATACGCAGTATTTT.

This rearrangement joins TRBV15 to TRBJ1-5; unclear D gene. This CDR3 is 15 amino acids long. Between the trimmed V and J ends, which lost 5 bases and 0 bases, there was a span of 11 bases. Per the germline V gene, CDR1 is LNHNV and CDR2 is YYDKDF (reference sequence). CDR3 loop: CATSPTGNSNQPQHF. The CDR3 nucleotides read TGTGCCACCAGCCCGACGGGAAATAGCAATCAGCCCCAGCATTTT.

The V gene is TRBV3-1 (or the pseudogene TRBV3-2), the J gene TRBJ1-5; 8 bases map to TRBD1. Germline loops: CDR1 LGHDT, CDR2 YNNKEL (reference sequence). The CDR3 spans 16 residues. V lost 1 base and J lost 6; bases outside the gene matches: 8. CDR3 protein: CASSQGRTGGGQPQHF. The CDR3 nucleotides read TGTGCCAGCAGCCAAGGACGAACAGGGGGAGGTCAGCCCCAGCATTTT.

There are a few counts of this clone. The CDR3 is CASSQQETQYF. The CDR3 DNA is TGTGCCAGCAGCCAACAGGAGACCCAGTACTTC. This chain links TRBV2 with TRBJ2-5; no clear D gene. V lost 6 bases and J lost 5, with 7 bases in between. Germline CDR1 is SNHLY and CDR2 is FYNNEI. This CDR3 region has 11 residues.

The gene calls are TRBV7-9 and TRBJ2-3; the D is unclear. Germline-derived CDR1 and CDR2 are SEHNR and FQNEAQ (reference sequence). The CDR3 runs to 13 residues. Deletions cut 4 bases from V and 2 bases from J, with 7 bases between. Here the CDR3 DNA reads TGTGCCAGCAGCTCTAGTTACACAGATACGCAGTATTTT. As protein: CASSSSYTDTQYF.

The genes are TRBV18 and TRBJ2-5; 8 bases align to TRBD2. The trim removed 5 bases at V and 5 bases at J, leaving 13 bases unmatched. The CDR3 has 16 amino acids. Germline assignment: CDR1 KGHSH and CDR2 LQKENI. CDR3 DNA sequence: TGTGCCAGCTCAGCAAGTCTAAGCGGGGGTCCGGAGACCCAGTACTTC. Translation gives CASSASLSGGPETQYF.

The chain carries TRBV4-2 and TRBJ1-1; D possibly corresponds to TRBD1 (5 bases). Trimming removed 0 bases from V and 0 bases from J, with 11 bases in between. The CDR3 loop spans 16 amino acids. In germline, CDR1 is LGHNA, CDR2 YNFKEQ. CDR3 sequence (DNA): TGTGCCAGCAGCCAAGACACGTGGACATTGAACACTGAAGCTTTCTTT. Amino acid sequence: CASSQDTWTLNTEAFF.

In DNA form, the CDR3 reads TGCGCCAGCAGCCAACTAGCGGGGAGCTCCTACAATGAGCAGTTCTTC. It yields the protein CASSQLAGSSYNEQFF. The chain carries TRBV4-3 and TRBJ2-1, with TRBD2 matching 9 bases. Trimming cost V 2 bases and J 0 bases; bases outside gene matches: 2. This CDR3 contains 16 residues. Germline V lookup: CDR1 LGHNA, CDR2 YSLEER.